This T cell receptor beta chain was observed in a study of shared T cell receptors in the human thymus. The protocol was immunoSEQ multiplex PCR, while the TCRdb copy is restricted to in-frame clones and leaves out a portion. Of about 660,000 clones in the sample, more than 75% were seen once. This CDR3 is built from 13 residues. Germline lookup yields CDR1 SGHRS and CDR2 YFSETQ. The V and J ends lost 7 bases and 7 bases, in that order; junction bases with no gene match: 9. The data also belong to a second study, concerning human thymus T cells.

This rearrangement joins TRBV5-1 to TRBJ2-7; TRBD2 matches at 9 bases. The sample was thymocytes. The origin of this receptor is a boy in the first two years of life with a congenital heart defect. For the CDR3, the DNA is TGCGCCAGCGGGGCTAGCGGGATGGGGGAGCAGTACTTC. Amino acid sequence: CASGASGMGEQYF. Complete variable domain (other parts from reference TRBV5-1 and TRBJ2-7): KAGVTQTPRYLIKTRGQQVTLSCSPISGHRSVSWYQQTPGQGLQFLFEYFSETQRNKGNFPGRFSGRQFSNSRSEMNVSTLELGDSALYLCASGASGMGEQYFGPGTRLTVT.